These 19 T cell receptor beta chains share one sample of origin, sequenced in a study of cytomegalovirus exposure and HLA in healthy donors. Assay used: immunoSEQ multiplex PCR; TCRdb lists only in-frame clones, some missing. The sample holds some 150,000 clones; roughly 86% are singletons and the top ten take less than 3.5%. Sequencing was done on a sample of PBMCs. These receptors were collected from a man younger than 35 in good health and CMV-seropositive.

The gene calls are TRBV11-2 and TRBJ2-7; TRBD2 might be the D (6 bases). The CDR3 runs to 12 residues. Germline CDR1 is SGHAT and CDR2 is FQNNGV. Trimming removed 5 bases from V and 4 bases from J, with 9 bases in between. CDR3 in amino acids: CASSGGGYEQYF. In nucleotides, the CDR3 is TGTGCCAGCAGCGGAGGAGGGTACGAGCAGTACTTC.

This clone was counted once. The gene calls are TRBV28 and TRBJ2-5; no clear D gene. Between the trimmed V and J ends, which lost 6 bases and 1 base, there was a span of 9 bases. This CDR3 contains 13 residues. The V gene's germline CDR1 is MDHEN and CDR2 SYDVKM. CDR3 sequence: CASSLRVQETQYF. Here the CDR3 DNA reads TGTGCCAGCAGCCTCCGGGTCCAAGAGACCCAGTACTTC. The full variable domain, completed using reference TRBV28 and TRBJ2-5, is DVKVTQSSRYLVKRTGEKVFLECVQDMDHENMFWYRQDPGLGLRLIYFSYDVKMKEKGDIPEGYSVSREKKERFSLILESASTNQTSMYLCASSLRVQETQYFGPGTRLLVL.

The chain combines TRBV7-2 with TRBJ2-3; TRBD1 matches 7 bases. This CDR3 is built from 16 residues. In germline, CDR1 is SGHTA, CDR2 FQGNSA. V dropped 1 base and J dropped 2; count of bases not matched to a gene: 6. CDR3 amino acids: CASSLVGGADTDTQYF. CDR3 nucleotide sequence: TGTGCCAGCAGCTTAGTAGGGGGCGCAGACACAGATACGCAGTATTTT.

In its sample, this clone was seen once. The gene calls are TRBV7-9 and TRBJ2-7; weak D call: TRBD2 (5 bases). Germline CDR1 SEHNR, CDR2 FQNEAQ (reference sequence). V lost 1 base to trimming and J lost 2 bases, with 9 bases between them. The CDR3 spans 14 residues. Here the CDR3 DNA reads TGTGCCAGCAGCTTAGTTCCGGGAACCTACGAGCAGTACTTC. Encoded protein: CASSLVPGTYEQYF.

DNA of the CDR3: TGTGCCAGCAAAGAGGGGACAGGGAGAGAAAAACTGTTTTTT. Translation gives CASKEGTGREKLFF. The rearrangement joins TRBV6-1 to TRBJ1-4, with TRBD1 matching 9 bases. With 7 bases clipped from V and 8 bases from J, the junction kept 8 bases outside the gene matches. Germline CDR1 is MNHNS and CDR2 is SASEGT. The CDR3 runs to 14 residues.

The J gene is TRBJ1-5, the V gene TRBV28, with D perhaps matching TRBD1 (5 bases). Germline-derived CDR1 and CDR2 are MDHEN and SYDVKM. This CDR3 region has 15 residues. V lost 7 bases, J lost 4 bases, and 17 bases lay in between. The CDR3 DNA reads as TGTGCCAGCACCCCCGGGACTGGGGGAAATCAGCCCCAGCATTTT. It encodes CASTPGTGGNQPQHF.

The sample holds one count of this clone. The gene calls are TRBV13 and TRBJ2-1, with D possibly being TRBD2 (5 bases). The V end was cut by 11 bases, the J end by 0 bases, with 14 bases between. The CDR3 totals 14 residues. Germline-derived CDR1 and CDR2 are PRHDT and FYEKMQ (reference sequence). This CDR3 reads CASRAVSSYNEQFF. The DNA of the CDR3 is TGTGCCTCGAGGGCGGTGAGCTCCTACAATGAGCAGTTCTTC.

The genes are TRBV28 and TRBJ1-2; 11 bases match TRBD1. The CDR3 spans 13 residues. CDR1 is MDHEN and CDR2 is SYDVKM in the germline V gene. J lost 3 bases, V lost 10 bases, and 4 bases had no gene match. This chain's CDR3 is CAIQDRGHYGYTF. The CDR3 nucleotides are TGTGCCATCCAGGACAGGGGGCACTATGGCTACACCTTC.

The V gene is TRBV5-6, the J gene TRBJ1-2; 8 positions match TRBD1. CDR1 is SGHDT and CDR2 is YYEEEE in the germline V gene. The trim removed 1 base at V and 3 bases at J, leaving 8 bases unmatched. The CDR3 is 16 amino acids. The CDR3 sequence is CASSLIGRGLDYGYTF. The CDR3 DNA reads TGTGCCAGCAGCTTGATAGGCAGGGGGCTCGACTATGGCTACACCTTC.

In DNA, the CDR3 is TGTGCCAGCAGCGACGGGGGACTAGCAAGGGAGCAGTACTTC. Translating it yields CASSDGGLAREQYF. The chain carries TRBV6-5 and TRBJ2-7, with TRBD2 identical over 9 bases. This CDR3 has 14 amino acids. Unmatched junction bases numbered 10, after V lost 6 bases and J lost 7 bases. The V gene's germline CDR1 is MNHEY and CDR2 SVGAGI.

The chain links TRBV5-4 to TRBJ2-3; 10 bases are a match to TRBD2. The trim removed 4 bases at V and 3 bases at J, leaving 5 bases unmatched. The CDR3 runs 15 residues. CDR1 is SGHNT and CDR2 is YYREEE in the germline V gene (reference sequence). For the CDR3, the DNA is TGTGCCAGCAGCCCAAGCGGGGGGGAGACAGATACGCAGTATTTT. Residues: CASSPSGGETDTQYF.

J is TRBJ1-1 and V is TRBV7-6; D not resolved. V gave up 2 bases and J gave up 5 bases, with 12 bases separating them. This CDR3 has 14 amino acids. Germline V CDR1 and CDR2: SGHVS, FNYEAQ. The CDR3 spells CASSLTGRWTEAFF. Written as DNA, the CDR3 is TGTGCCAGCAGCTTAACTGGGAGATGGACTGAAGCTTTCTTT.

The CDR3 DNA reads TGTGCCTGGAGTGGGAGTAACTATGGCTACACCTTC. Residues: CAWSGSNYGYTF. The chain uses TRBV30 and TRBJ1-2; no reliable D call. V was shortened by 1 base and J by 1 base, with 4 bases between the two germline ends. The CDR3 loop spans 12 amino acids. The germline V gene has CDR1 GTSNPN and CDR2 SVGIG (reference sequence).

Turning to this clone: Other DNA sequences from this sample encode an identical CDR3 as well. V gene TRBV6-5 combines with J gene TRBJ2-7; D might be TRBD2 (6 bases). This CDR3 has 16 amino acids. Germline V gene data show CDR1 as MNHEY and CDR2 as SVGAGI. With 0 bases removed from V and 0 bases from J, the gap between germline ends came to 12 bases. The CDR3 region is CASSYSWDFTSYEQYF. The CDR3 DNA follows: TGTGCCAGCAGTTACTCGTGGGACTTCACCTCCTACGAGCAGTACTTC.

The CDR3: CASSLPQEGTYYGYTF. In DNA form, the CDR3 reads TGTGCCAGCAGTTTGCCCCAGGAGGGAACCTACTATGGCTACACCTTC. This chain joins TRBV27 and TRBJ1-2; D is undetermined. Germline-derived CDR1 and CDR2 are MNHEY and SMNVEV (reference sequence). Trimming left V 3 bases short and J 3 bases short, with 17 bases between. The CDR3 contains 16 residues.

V and J are TRBV10-2 and TRBJ2-1, with a tentative D call TRBD2 (6 bases). CDR3 size: 15 residues. V shed 5 bases and J shed 11 bases, with 22 bases lying between them. Per the germline V gene, CDR1 is WSHSY and CDR2 is SAAADI. The CDR3: CASSQTPGLPLKQFF. The DNA of the CDR3 is TGCGCCAGCAGTCAAACCCCGGGACTGCCCCTTAAGCAGTTCTTC.

The rearrangement uses TRBV18 and TRBJ1-3; a weak D match, TRBD1 (5 bases). The CDR3 runs to 20 residues. Trimming removed 0 bases from V and 2 bases from J, with 23 bases in between. The germline V gene has CDR1 KGHSH and CDR2 LQKENI. CDR3 nucleotide sequence: TGTGCCAGCTCACCACCTAGGACACTCATTAACCCGGTTCCTGGAAACACCATATATTTT. Protein: CASSPPRTLINPVPGNTIYF.

The chain carries TRBV10-3 and TRBJ2-7, with 7 bases identical to TRBD2. Germline CDR1 ENHRY, CDR2 SYGVKD. CDR3 length: 14 residues. V dropped 3 bases and J dropped 5; count of bases not matched to a gene: 7. As DNA, the CDR3 is TGTGCCATCAGTGAAATGGGGGGGTTCGACGAGCAGTACTTC. Translating gives CAISEMGGFDEQYF.

V and J are TRBV13 and TRBJ2-7; D remains ambiguous. Germline CDR1 PRHDT, CDR2 FYEKMQ (reference sequence). The CDR3 has 13 residues. The germline V and J ends were trimmed by 5 bases and 2 bases, with 10 bases remaining between them. The CDR3 DNA is TGTGCCAGCAGCCCACGGTCGGCCTACGAGCAGTACTTC. Translated: CASSPRSAYEQYF.